The clone carrying this T cell receptor (beta chain) was seen a single time. This sample was taken from a study of blood T cell repertoires in COVID-19. The repertoire was sequenced with immunoSEQ multiplex PCR; TCRdb's copy has only in-frame clones and lacks some. The table lists just over 300,000 clones, roughly 86% of them singletons. This CDR3 spans 11 amino acids. In germline, CDR1 is LGHDT, CDR2 YNNKEL (reference sequence). V dropped 5 bases and J dropped 11 bases, with 9 bases sitting between them. Seattle's enrolled individuals joined amid active infection and were then monitored longitudinally.

This receptor was taken from a woman aged 25 to 39 with COVID-19, enrolled during active disease. The chain joins TRBV3-1 (or the pseudogene TRBV3-2) to TRBJ1-4; no firm D call. The source material was peripheral blood. In DNA form, the CDR3 reads TGTGCCAGCAGCGCAGTCTCGAAACTGTTTTTT. It translates to CASSAVSKLFF.